This record looks at one T cell receptor beta chain sequence and its context. Its antigen is currently unknown. The data are from a study of cytomegalovirus exposure and HLA in healthy donors. Overall study context: Early released data comprised approximately 85 million unique TCRs from HLA-typed donors. Study results and caveats: Cytomegalovirus-associated status was assigned to around 160 TCR beta chains. Sequencing likely generated an artifact that appeared as a cluster of highly shared sequence variants.

Primers: 60 Vbeta forward and 13 Jbeta reverse. The table came from immunoSEQ multiplex PCR; TCRdb's copy has only in-frame clones and leaves some out. The sample lists about 96,000 clones; 65% to 85% were seen once. The germline V and J ends were trimmed by 6 bases and 2 bases, with 8 bases remaining between them. CDR3 length equals 11 residues. From germline, CDR1 is SQVTM and CDR2 ANQGSEA. The clonotype was recovered from a woman between 65 and 79 years old in good health and CMV-seropositive. V gene TRBV29-1 combines with J gene TRBJ2-7; TRBD1 might be the D (5 bases). Input material: PBMCs. CDR3 protein: CSVVQAYEQYF. CDR3 DNA: TGCAGCGTGGTACAGGCCTACGAGCAGTACTTC.